This TCR beta chain appears in the sequencing data of a study of cytomegalovirus exposure and HLA in healthy donors. PCR amplification relied on 60 Vbeta primers (plus 13 Jbeta primers). The method was immunoSEQ multiplex PCR; TCRdb's version includes in-frame clones alone and lacks a portion of them. The table lists fewer than 250,000 clones, about 80% of them singletons. The CDR3 consists of 14 residues. V gave up 2 bases and J gave up 7 bases; unmatched junction bases: 2. Germline V lookup: CDR1 ENHRY, CDR2 SYGVKD. The sequenced sample was PBMCs. The source is a woman in her forties in good health and CMV-seronegative. The chain links TRBV10-3 to TRBJ2-1; 10 bases line up with TRBD2. CDR3 protein: CAISEGLAENEQFF. For the CDR3, the DNA is TGTGCCATCAGTGAGGGACTAGCGGAAAATGAGCAGTTCTTC.